The entry below describes one T cell receptor (beta chain). Its matching antigen is unknown. V shed 3 bases and J 5 bases; nucleotides not matched to a gene: 9. This CDR3 has 17 amino acids. The germline gives CDR1 MNHEY, CDR2 SMNVEV (reference sequence). These data are taken from a study of cytomegalovirus exposure and HLA in healthy donors. The protocol was immunoSEQ multiplex PCR, while the TCRdb copy is restricted to in-frame clones and leaves out a portion. The table has tens of thousands of clones, approximately 94% seen once. Study-level findings and limits: In vitro testing confirmed three CMV-associated chains as specific for CMV antigens. As was reported, the classifier diagnosed cytomegalovirus status with high specificity and sensitivity. Generally TCR sequences proved uncommon, though certain public TCRs appeared in numerous donors. A subsequent analysis found that TCR clusters from the first cohort also tended to co-occur in the 120 or so validation repertoires, with 90% to 95% of cluster scores above 0.

This TCR was recovered from a man younger than 35 in good health and CMV-seropositive. Sequenced material: PBMCs. V usage is TRBV27 and J usage is TRBJ2-7, with 14 positions matching TRBD2. The CDR3 reads CASSLGTSGSPGHEQYF. CDR3 nucleotide sequence: TGTGCCAGCAGTTTGGGGACTAGCGGGAGTCCAGGCCACGAGCAGTACTTC.